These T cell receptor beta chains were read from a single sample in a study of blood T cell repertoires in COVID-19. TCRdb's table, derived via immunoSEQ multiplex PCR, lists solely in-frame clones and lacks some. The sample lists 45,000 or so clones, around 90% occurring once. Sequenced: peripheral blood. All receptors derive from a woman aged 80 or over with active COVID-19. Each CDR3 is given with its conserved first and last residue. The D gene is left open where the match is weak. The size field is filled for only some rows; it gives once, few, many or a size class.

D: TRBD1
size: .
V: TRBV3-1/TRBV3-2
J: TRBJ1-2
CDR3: CASSQGTGQPIGGYTF
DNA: TGTGCCAGCAGCCAAGGAACGGGACAGCCAATTGGTGGCTACACCTTC

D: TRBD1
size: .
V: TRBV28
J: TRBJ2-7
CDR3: CASSFGQAPYEQYF
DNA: TGTGCCAGCAGTTTTGGACAGGCCCCCTACGAGCAGTACTTC

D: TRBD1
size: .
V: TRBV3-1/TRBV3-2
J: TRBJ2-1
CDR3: CASSRQGGSYNEQFF
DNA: TGTGCCAGCAGCCGACAGGGTGGATCCTACAATGAGCAGTTCTTC

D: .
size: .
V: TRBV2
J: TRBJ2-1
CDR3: CASSRLGGSYNEQFF
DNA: TGTGCCAGCAGTAGACTGGGGGGCTCCTACAATGAGCAGTTCTTC

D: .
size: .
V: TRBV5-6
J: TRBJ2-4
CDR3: CASSFRYRSVSDIQYF
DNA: TGTGCCAGCAGCTTTCGGTACAGGTCGGTGTCGGACATTCAGTACTTC

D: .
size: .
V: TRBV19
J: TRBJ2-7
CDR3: CASSMVRGDSYEQYF
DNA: TGTGCCAGTAGTATGGTCAGGGGAGATTCCTACGAGCAGTACTTC

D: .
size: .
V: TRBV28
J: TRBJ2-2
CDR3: CAGRWNRITGELFF
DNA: TGTGCCGGCCGATGGAACAGGATCACCGGGGAGCTGTTTTTT

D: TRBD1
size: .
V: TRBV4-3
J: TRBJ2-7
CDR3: CASSQDRGTGRDEQYF
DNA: TGCGCCAGCAGCCAAGATAGGGGGACAGGGAGAGACGAGCAGTACTTC

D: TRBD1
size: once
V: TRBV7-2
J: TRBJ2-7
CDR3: CASSLGGQGGEQYF
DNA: TGTGCCAGCAGCTTAGGGGGACAGGGAGGCGAGCAGTACTTC

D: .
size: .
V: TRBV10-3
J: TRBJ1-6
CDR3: CAISDVTGPNSPLHF
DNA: TGTGCCATCAGTGACGTTACAGGACCAAACTCACCCCTCCACTTT

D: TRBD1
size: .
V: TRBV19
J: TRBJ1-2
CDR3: CASTDRGPQGYTF
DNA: TGTGCCAGTACCGACAGGGGGCCTCAGGGCTACACCTTC

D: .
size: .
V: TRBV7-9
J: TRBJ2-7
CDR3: CASSLITDSSYEQYF
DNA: TGTGCCAGCAGCCTCATTACTGATAGCTCCTACGAGCAGTACTTC

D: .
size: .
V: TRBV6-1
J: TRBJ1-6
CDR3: CASSDGGEINSPLHF
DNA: TGTGCCAGCAGTGACGGAGGCGAAATAAATTCACCCCTCCACTTT

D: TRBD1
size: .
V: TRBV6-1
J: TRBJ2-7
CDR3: CASSERQGNSEQYF
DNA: TGTGCCAGCAGTGAGAGACAGGGTAATTCCGAGCAGTACTTC